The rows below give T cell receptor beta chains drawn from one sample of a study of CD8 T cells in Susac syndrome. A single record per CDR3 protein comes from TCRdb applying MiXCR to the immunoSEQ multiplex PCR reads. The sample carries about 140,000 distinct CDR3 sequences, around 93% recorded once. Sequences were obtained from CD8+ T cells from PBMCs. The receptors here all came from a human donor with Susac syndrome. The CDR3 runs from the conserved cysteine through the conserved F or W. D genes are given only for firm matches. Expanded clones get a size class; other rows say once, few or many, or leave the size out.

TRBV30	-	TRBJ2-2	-	TGTGCCTGGAGTGTCTACTCCGGGGAGCTGTTTTTT	CAWSVYSGELFF
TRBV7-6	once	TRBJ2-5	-	TGTGCCAGCAGCTTATCAGCAACGGCACAAGAGACCCAGTACTTC	CASSLSATAQETQYF
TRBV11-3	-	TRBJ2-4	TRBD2	TGTGCCAGCAGCTTAGACCTCGCTAGCGGGAGCATCAAAAACATTCAGTACTTC	CASSLDLASGSIKNIQYF
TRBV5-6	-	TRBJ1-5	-	TGTGCCAGCAGCGCCGGAAACCCCTGGAATCAGCCCCAGCATTTT	CASSAGNPWNQPQHF
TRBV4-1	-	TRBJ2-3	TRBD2	TGCGCCAGCAGCCAAGCGGGACTAGTCTTTGTAGATACGCAGTATTTT	CASSQAGLVFVDTQYF
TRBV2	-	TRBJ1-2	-	TGTGCCAGCAGGGGGGCGCGGGCCTATGGCTACACCTTC	CASRGARAYGYTF
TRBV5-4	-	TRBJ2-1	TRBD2	TGTGCCAGCAGCCTAGGAACCGGGACTAGCAGGAATGAGCAGTTCTTC	CASSLGTGTSRNEQFF
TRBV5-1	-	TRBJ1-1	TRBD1	TGCGCCAGCAGCTTGGACGACAGGGGGAGGAGGAACACTGAAGCTTTCTTT	CASSLDDRGRRNTEAFF
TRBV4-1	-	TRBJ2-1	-	TGCGCCAGCAGCCAAGATGGACGTGAGGGTTACAATGAGCAGTTCTTC	CASSQDGREGYNEQFF
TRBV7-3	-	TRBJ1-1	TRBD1	TGTGCCAGCAGCCCATCGACAGGGGCTGAAGCTTTCTTT	CASSPSTGAEAFF
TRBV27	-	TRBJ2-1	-	TGTGCCAGCAGTTTGGGTTCCAATGAGCAGTTCTTC	CASSLGSNEQFF
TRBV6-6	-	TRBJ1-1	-	TGTGCCAGCAGTTATGGGGGGAACACTGAAGCTTTCTTT	CASSYGGNTEAFF
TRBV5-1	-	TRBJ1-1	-	TGCGCCAGCAGCTTGGTCTCCGGGAACACTGAAGCTTTCTTT	CASSLVSGNTEAFF
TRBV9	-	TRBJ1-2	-	TGTGCCAGCAGCGTAGAGGGAGGGCCCTTCCATGGCTACACCTTC	CASSVEGGPFHGYTF
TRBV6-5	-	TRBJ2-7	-	TGTGCCAGCAGTTACTCGGGGGGCCACGAGCAGTACTTC	CASSYSGGHEQYF
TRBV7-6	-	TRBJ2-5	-	TGTGCCAGCAGCCAAGAGCTGGGAAGGGGGGATGAGACCCAGTACTTC	CASSQELGRGDETQYF
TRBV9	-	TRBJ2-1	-	TGTGCCAGCAGCGTAGCTCCGAATGAGCAGTTCTTC	CASSVAPNEQFF
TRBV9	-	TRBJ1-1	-	TGTGCCAGCAGCGGGGGGGAAACTGAAGCTTTCTTT	CASSGGETEAFF
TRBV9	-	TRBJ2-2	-	TGTGCCAGCAGCGTAGCGAGCGTAACGAACACCGGGGAGCTGTTTTTT	CASSVASVTNTGELFF
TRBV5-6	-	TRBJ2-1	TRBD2	TGTGCCAGCAGCGCAGGGACTAATTACAATGAGCAGTTCTTC	CASSAGTNYNEQFF
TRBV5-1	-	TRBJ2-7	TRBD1	TGCGCCAGCAGCTCACTACAGGGGATCTCCTACGAGCAGTACTTC	CASSSLQGISYEQYF
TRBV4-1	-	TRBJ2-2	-	TGCGCCAGCAGCCAAGTGGTTTCGGCGGGCCAGGGCTCCGGGGAGCTGTTTTTT	CASSQVVSAGQGSGELFF
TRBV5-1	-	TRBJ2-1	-	TGCGCCAGCAGCTTGCGGGGCCCTAGCGTCAACAATGAGCAGTTCTTC	CASSLRGPSVNNEQFF
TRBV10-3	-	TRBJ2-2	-	TGTGCCATCAGTGAGTCGGTGGTAGTCCCCGGGGAGCTGTTTTTT	CAISESVVVPGELFF
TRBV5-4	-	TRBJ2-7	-	TGTGCCAGCAGCTTGCTTCAGGGATCCGAGCAGTACTTC	CASSLLQGSEQYF
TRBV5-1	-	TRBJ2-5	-	TGCGCCAGCAGCTTGGGGGTAGTGGCAGAAGAGACCCAGTACTTC	CASSLGVVAEETQYF
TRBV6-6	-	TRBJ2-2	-	TGTGCCAGCAGTTTCGGGGTGACCGGGGAGCTGTTTTTT	CASSFGVTGELFF
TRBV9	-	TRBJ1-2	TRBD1	TGTGCCAGCAGCGGGTACAGGGGGGACGGCTATGGCTACACCTTC	CASSGYRGDGYGYTF
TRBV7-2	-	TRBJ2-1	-	TGTGCCAGCAGCTTTGACTCCAATGAGCAGTTCTTC	CASSFDSNEQFF
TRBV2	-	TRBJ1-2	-	TGTGCCAGCAGTGTCGGGCCACCAAACCTTAACTATGGCTACACCTTC	CASSVGPPNLNYGYTF
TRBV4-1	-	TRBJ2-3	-	TGCGCCAGCAGCCAACTGCAGGATACGCAGTATTTT	CASSQLQDTQYF
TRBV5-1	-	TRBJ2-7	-	TGCGCCAGCAGCTTGCCGGGGGCCGCCTACGAGCAGTACTTC	CASSLPGAAYEQYF
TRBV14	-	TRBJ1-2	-	TGTGCCAGCAGCCAAGACGCGGGGAGTGGCTACACCTTC	CASSQDAGSGYTF
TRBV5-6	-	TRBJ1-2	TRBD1	TGTGCCAGCAACCAAGGGACAGGGCCTTCCTGGGACTATGGCTACACCTTC	CASNQGTGPSWDYGYTF
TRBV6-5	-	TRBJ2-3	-	TGTGCCAGCAGTTACCCTAGTTGGGATGCGCAGTATTTT	CASSYPSWDAQYF
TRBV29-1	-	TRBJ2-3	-	TGCAGCGTTGACGGGACAAACACAGATACGCAGTATTTT	CSVDGTNTDTQYF
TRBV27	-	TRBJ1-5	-	TGTGCCAGCGGATTCGACAGCAATCAGCCCCAGCATTTT	CASGFDSNQPQHF
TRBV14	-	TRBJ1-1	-	TGTGCCAGCAGCCAACTGACAGAAAACACTGAAGCTTTCTTT	CASSQLTENTEAFF
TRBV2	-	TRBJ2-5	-	TGTGCCAGCAGTACCGGGATAGGGTACTTC	CASSTGIGYF
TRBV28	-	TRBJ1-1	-	TGTGCCAGCAGTTTCCAGGCGAACACTGAAGCTTTCTTT	CASSFQANTEAFF
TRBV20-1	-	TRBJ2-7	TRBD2	TGCAGTGCTAGGACTAGCGGGAACTCCTACGAGCAGTACTTC	CSARTSGNSYEQYF
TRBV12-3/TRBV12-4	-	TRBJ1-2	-	TGTGCCACCGACAAACGCGAAGGCTTTTATGGCTACACCTTC	CATDKREGFYGYTF
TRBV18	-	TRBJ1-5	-	TGTGCCAGCTGCGAACAGGGAATCAATCAGCCCCAGCATTTT	CASCEQGINQPQHF
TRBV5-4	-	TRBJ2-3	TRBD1	TGTGCCAGCAGCGGTACAGGGGGCATAGATACGCAGTATTTT	CASSGTGGIDTQYF
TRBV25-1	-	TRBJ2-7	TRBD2	TGTGCCAGCAGTGAATTCCGACTAGCGGGAGATGTCTACGAGCAGTACTTC	CASSEFRLAGDVYEQYF
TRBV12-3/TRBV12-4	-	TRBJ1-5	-	TGTGCCAGCAGTTTAGGTGGGGGGGTAAGGCCCCAGCATTTT	CASSLGGGVRPQHF
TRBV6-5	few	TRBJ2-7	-	TGTGCCAGCAGTCTCACGGGGGGCAGCTCCTACGAGCAGTACTTC	CASSLTGGSSYEQYF
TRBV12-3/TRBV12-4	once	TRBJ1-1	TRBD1	TGTGCCAGCAGCCCGACAGGGAGAGTAGCTGAAGCTTTCTTT	CASSPTGRVAEAFF